This T cell receptor (beta chain) was documented in a study of shared clonotypes between healthy human individuals. Study outcomes and limitations: Despite large depth, rarefaction showed incomplete sorted-subset sequencing.

Worth noting for this clone: No antigen is known for it.

Clones were read by immunoSEQ multiplex PCR, and TCRdb kept only the in-frame ones, dropping some. The sample lists over 2 million clones, 85% to 95% occurring once. The source material was naive CD4+ T cells sorted from blood. The subset is: CD45RA+ positively selected. This sequence was found in a man between 18 and 35 years old in good health.

CDR3 amino acids: CASSWGSLQETQYF. In nucleotides, the CDR3 is TGTGCCAGCAGCTGGGGCAGCCTTCAAGAGACCCAGTACTTC. The chain joins TRBV11-2 to TRBJ2-5; a weak D match, TRBD1 (5 bases). The CDR3 covers 14 residues. Trimming shortened V by 4 bases and J by 2 bases, and 11 bases separated the two germline ends. Germline V CDR1 and CDR2: SGHAT, FQNNGV.